This T cell receptor beta chain was sequenced in a study of identical twins. Healthy Caucasians provided all donations. TCRdb passed the 5' RACE reads through MiXCR, listing each CDR3 protein once. The repertoire consists of about 570,000 distinct CDR3 sequences, with roughly 9.9% occurring once and the leading ten covering approximately 3.2%. CDR1 and CDR2 from the germline V gene are MNHEY and SVGEGT. The CDR3 is 15 amino acids. The trim removed 5 bases at V and 5 bases at J, leaving 11 bases unmatched. These records were also assigned to another study, of yellow fever vaccine responses in identical twins.

The chain uses TRBV6-2 or TRBV6-3 and TRBJ2-5; 7 nucleotides agree with TRBD1. The sample taken for sequencing was PBMCs. The sequence was collected from a woman younger than 30 in good health. The CDR3 protein is CASSAQGKGQETQYF. The CDR3 bases are TGTGCCAGCAGTGCGCAGGGGAAGGGACAGGAGACCCAGTACTTC.